These T cell receptor beta chains were read from a single sample in a study of control samples from healthy donors and cancer patients. TCRdb keeps only in-frame clones here, not all; method: immunoSEQ multiplex PCR. Of about 80,000 clones in the sample, about 89% were seen once. Source material: blood. The receptors originated from a woman in her sixties or seventies in good health. The CDR3 runs from the conserved cysteine through the conserved F or W. The order of the fields is D gene, CDR3 length, V gene, J gene, CDR3 protein, CDR3 DNA. D genes are given only for firm matches.

D gene: TRBD2; CDR3 length: 14; V gene: TRBV28; J gene: TRBJ2-4; CDR3 protein: CASSLGGSGNIQYF; CDR3 DNA: TGTGCCAGCAGTCTCGGGGGGTCCGGAAACATTCAGTACTTC
D gene: -; CDR3 length: 13; V gene: TRBV2; J gene: TRBJ1-6; CDR3 protein: CASSSGPYPPLHF; CDR3 DNA: TGTGCCAGCAGCTCGGGACCTTATCCACCCCTCCACTTT
D gene: -; CDR3 length: 19; V gene: TRBV15; J gene: TRBJ2-7; CDR3 protein: CATSRVLAYSSSASDEQYF; CDR3 DNA: TGTGCCACCAGCAGAGTATTGGCTTATTCCAGTAGTGCTAGCGACGAGCAGTACTTC
D gene: TRBD1; CDR3 length: 15; V gene: TRBV14; J gene: TRBJ2-5; CDR3 protein: CASSQRGRSKETQYF; CDR3 DNA: TGTGCCAGCAGCCAAAGGGGGCGAAGTAAAGAGACCCAGTACTTC
D gene: TRBD2; CDR3 length: 14; V gene: TRBV19; J gene: TRBJ2-1; CDR3 protein: CASSILAGNNEQFF; CDR3 DNA: TGTGCCAGTAGTATCCTAGCGGGGAACAATGAGCAGTTCTTC
D gene: TRBD1; CDR3 length: 13; V gene: TRBV4-1; J gene: TRBJ1-2; CDR3 protein: CASSHTGGFGYTF; CDR3 DNA: TGCGCCAGCAGCCATACAGGGGGCTTTGGCTACACCTTC
D gene: -; CDR3 length: 14; V gene: TRBV28; J gene: TRBJ1-2; CDR3 protein: CASSPNIPPYGYTF; CDR3 DNA: TGTGCCAGCAGTCCTAACATTCCTCCATATGGCTACACCTTC
D gene: TRBD1; CDR3 length: 13; V gene: TRBV2; J gene: TRBJ2-7; CDR3 protein: CASSEGGQHEQYF; CDR3 DNA: TGTGCCAGCAGTGAAGGGGGACAGCACGAGCAGTACTTC
D gene: TRBD1; CDR3 length: 16; V gene: TRBV5-1; J gene: TRBJ2-5; CDR3 protein: CASTLSPGQGGETQYF; CDR3 DNA: TGCGCCAGTACCCTCAGTCCGGGACAGGGAGGAGAGACCCAGTACTTC
D gene: -; CDR3 length: 14; V gene: TRBV7-2; J gene: TRBJ2-7; CDR3 protein: CASSWRAPSYEQYF; CDR3 DNA: TGTGCCAGCAGCTGGCGGGCCCCCTCCTACGAGCAGTACTTC
D gene: TRBD1; CDR3 length: 16; V gene: TRBV5-1; J gene: TRBJ1-1; CDR3 protein: CASRPPTGGDGTEAFF; CDR3 DNA: TGCGCCAGCAGACCACCGACAGGGGGCGATGGCACTGAAGCTTTCTTT
D gene: TRBD1; CDR3 length: 16; V gene: TRBV7-9; J gene: TRBJ1-2; CDR3 protein: CASSLEPGTGMSGYTF; CDR3 DNA: TGTGCCAGCAGCTTAGAGCCCGGGACAGGGATGAGCGGCTACACCTTC
D gene: -; CDR3 length: 11; V gene: TRBV2; J gene: TRBJ1-1; CDR3 protein: CASRVEVEAFF; CDR3 DNA: TGTGCCAGCAGGGTAGAGGTTGAAGCTTTCTTT
D gene: -; CDR3 length: 12; V gene: TRBV5-1; J gene: TRBJ1-1; CDR3 protein: CASSRTNTEAFF; CDR3 DNA: TGCGCCAGCAGCCGAACGAACACTGAAGCTTTCTTT
D gene: -; CDR3 length: 12; V gene: TRBV11-2; J gene: TRBJ1-2; CDR3 protein: CASSLAGRGYTF; CDR3 DNA: TGTGCCAGCAGCTTAGCAGGGCGCGGCTACACCTTC
D gene: TRBD1; CDR3 length: 17; V gene: TRBV18; J gene: TRBJ2-5; CDR3 protein: CASSPILRTGGAETQYF; CDR3 DNA: TGTGCCAGCTCACCCATACTAAGGACAGGGGGAGCGGAGACCCAGTACTTC
D gene: -; CDR3 length: 12; V gene: TRBV3-1/TRBV3-2; J gene: TRBJ1-2; CDR3 protein: CASSQGGYGYTF; CDR3 DNA: TGTGCCAGCAGCCAAGGGGGGTATGGCTACACCTTC
D gene: -; CDR3 length: 14; V gene: TRBV7-2; J gene: TRBJ1-2; CDR3 protein: CASSQGQYTYGYTF; CDR3 DNA: TGTGCCAGCAGTCAGGGCCAATATACGTACGGCTACACCTTC
D gene: TRBD1; CDR3 length: 15; V gene: TRBV7-3; J gene: TRBJ2-7; CDR3 protein: CASSLQAGQGNEQYF; CDR3 DNA: TGTGCCAGCAGCCTCCAGGCCGGACAGGGGAACGAGCAGTACTTC
D gene: -; CDR3 length: 13; V gene: TRBV7-2; J gene: TRBJ1-5; CDR3 protein: CASSGESLQPQHF; CDR3 DNA: TGTGCCAGCAGCGGAGAGTCCCTGCAGCCCCAGCATTTT
D gene: -; CDR3 length: 14; V gene: TRBV7-9; J gene: TRBJ2-1; CDR3 protein: CASSLVAGLGEQFF; CDR3 DNA: TGTGCCAGCAGCTTAGTGGCAGGGTTGGGTGAGCAGTTCTTC
D gene: -; CDR3 length: 12; V gene: TRBV4-3; J gene: TRBJ1-4; CDR3 protein: CASSQNRAKLFF; CDR3 DNA: TGCGCCAGCAGCCAAAACAGGGCAAAACTGTTTTTT
D gene: -; CDR3 length: 14; V gene: TRBV11-2; J gene: TRBJ1-2; CDR3 protein: CASSFLDSNYGYTF; CDR3 DNA: TGTGCCAGCAGCTTCCTCGACAGTAACTATGGCTACACCTTC
D gene: -; CDR3 length: 14; V gene: TRBV2; J gene: TRBJ2-1; CDR3 protein: CASSEERSDNEQFF; CDR3 DNA: TGTGCCAGCAGTGAAGAAAGGTCGGACAATGAGCAGTTCTTC